Below, 22 T cell receptor beta chains from the same sample are listed, as sequenced in a study of early stage breast cancer tumors. Using immunoSEQ multiplex PCR, the repertoire was profiled, and TCRdb retains in-frame clones only, with some absent. The sample lists 60,000 to 75,000 clones; 65% to 85% were seen once. Material: blood. These receptors were obtained from a person between 35 and 49 years old with breast cancer.

This chain joins TRBV18 and TRBJ1-1; the match to TRBD1 covers 9 bases. From germline, CDR1 is KGHSH and CDR2 LQKENI. The CDR3 has 17 amino acids. After removal of 0 bases from V and 0 bases from J, the junction contained 5 bases not matched to a gene. The CDR3 reads CASSPPGQGPMNTEAFF. For the CDR3, the DNA is TGTGCCAGCTCACCACCGGGACAGGGACCCATGAACACTGAAGCTTTCTTT.

There are a few counts of this clone. The rearrangement uses TRBV6-4 and TRBJ2-1; TRBD2 is a possible D gene (6 bases). Germline V gives CDR1 MRHNA, CDR2 SNTAGT. V was clipped by 0 bases and J by 0 bases, with 6 bases between them. This CDR3 has 15 amino acids. CDR3 in amino acids: CASSDSSGSYNEQFF. CDR3 nucleotides: TGTGCCAGCAGTGACTCTAGCGGCTCCTACAATGAGCAGTTCTTC.

This chain joins TRBV29-1 and TRBJ1-2, with a weak D call TRBD1 (6 bases). CDR3 length: 12 residues. CDR1 and CDR2 from the germline V gene are SQVTM and ANQGSEA. V was shortened by 6 bases and J by 6 bases, with 14 bases between the two germline ends. The CDR3 DNA sequence: TGCAGCGTCCCACAGGGAGTGGATGGCTACACCTTC. This sequence encodes CSVPQGVDGYTF.

This clone was seen a handful of times. This chain connects TRBV11-2 to TRBJ2-2; no reliable D call. This CDR3 region has 13 residues. Trimming pared 4 bases from V and 5 bases from J, leaving 8 bases between. CDR1 is SGHAT, CDR2 FQNNGV, per germline. CDR3 nucleotides: TGTGCCAGCAGCTCCCAGTATACCGGGGAGCTGTTTTTT. Its translation is CASSSQYTGELFF.

The genes are TRBV7-9 and TRBJ2-1; 8 positions agree with TRBD2. The CDR3 sequence is 15 residues long. CDR1 and CDR2 from the germline V gene are SEHNR and FQNEAQ (reference sequence). The J segment lost 8 bases and the V segment lost 4 bases, leaving 10 bases of the junction unmatched. The chain's CDR3 is CASSSFQRETHEQFF. CDR3 DNA sequence: TGTGCCAGCAGCTCCTTCCAGCGGGAGACCCATGAGCAGTTCTTC.

This clone turned up a few times. The rearrangement uses TRBV5-5 and TRBJ1-2; a weak D match, TRBD1 (5 bases). CDR1 is SGHKS, CDR2 YYEKEE, per germline (reference sequence). This CDR3 contains 12 residues. Deletions cut 4 bases from V and 3 bases from J, with 7 bases between. The CDR3 region has the DNA TGTGCCAGCAGCACGGGGGACTATGGCTACACCTTC. Amino acids: CASSTGDYGYTF.

The chain uses TRBV5-1 and TRBJ1-1; 9 bases agree with TRBD1. The CDR3 is 15 amino acids. Germline V gives CDR1 SGHRS, CDR2 YFSETQ. The junction had 7 bases not matched to a gene; V was cut back by 4 bases and J by 3 bases. The chain's CDR3 is CASSPGTGIDTEAFF. In nucleotides, the CDR3 is TGCGCCAGCAGCCCCGGGACAGGGATTGACACTGAAGCTTTCTTT. The variable domain in full, with the rest retrieved from reference TRBV5-1 and TRBJ1-1, is KAGVTQTPRYLIKTRGQQVTLSCSPISGHRSVSWYQQTPGQGLQFLFEYFSETQRNKGNFPGRFSGRQFSNSRSEMNVSTLELGDSALYLCASSPGTGIDTEAFFGQGTRLTVV.

About this clone: At one boundary the junction diverges from the germline segment, which might be a read error. The chain combines TRBV27 with TRBJ2-2; the D is unclear. The V gene's germline CDR1 is MNHEY and CDR2 SMNVEV (reference sequence). The CDR3 length is 14 residues. The CDR3 here is CASSLVPNAGELFF. CDR3 sequence (DNA): TGTGCCAGCAGTTTAGTGCCGAACGCCGGGGAGCTGTTTTTT.

The rearrangement joins TRBV5-6 to TRBJ2-7; 9 bases line up with TRBD2. CDR1 and CDR2 from the germline V gene are SGHDT and YYEEEE. J lost 5 bases, V lost 3 bases, and 6 bases had no gene match. This CDR3 region has 14 residues. DNA for the CDR3: TGTGCCAGCAGCTCGTTAGCGGGAGTGAACGAGCAGTACTTC. As protein: CASSSLAGVNEQYF.

The chain has TRBV6-4 and TRBJ2-2, with 12 positions matching TRBD2. This CDR3 is built from 15 residues. J was trimmed by 4 bases and V by 3 bases; bases with no gene match: 0. CDR1 and CDR2 (germline): MRHNA, SNTAGT. CDR3 in DNA: TGTGCCAGCAGTGAACTAGCGGGAGGCACCGGGGAGCTGTTTTTT. It codes for CASSELAGGTGELFF.

V and J are TRBV9 and TRBJ2-1; 12 bases line up with TRBD2. V shed 3 bases, J shed 9 bases, and the junction held 7 bases outside the gene matches. CDR1 and CDR2 from the germline V gene are SGDLS and YYNGEE. This CDR3 is 15 amino acids long. The CDR3 bases are TGTGCCAGCAGCGCCAGGACTAGCGGGAATACTGAGCAGTTCTTC. Its protein is CASSARTSGNTEQFF.

The J gene is TRBJ2-2, the V gene TRBV11-3; 9 bases line up with TRBD1. Germline CDR1 reads SGHNT; CDR2 reads YENEEA. The CDR3 runs to 15 residues. The V segment lost 5 bases and the J segment 1 base; nucleotides outside the gene matches: 2. DNA of the CDR3: TGTGCCAGCAGCAAGGGACAGGGGAACACCGGGGAGCTGTTTTTT. Protein product: CASSKGQGNTGELFF.

Worth noting for this clone: A read error may account for a junction end that differs from germline. V and J are TRBV7-7 and TRBJ2-1; TRBD2 is a possible D gene (7 bases). The CDR3 loop spans 13 amino acids. The V gene's germline CDR1 is SSHAT and CDR2 FNYEAQ (reference sequence). CDR3 sequence: CASSPTQGGKQFF. CDR3 in DNA: TGTGCTAGCAGCCCAACACAGGGAGGGAAGCAGTTCTTC.

The chain combines TRBV7-6 with TRBJ1-5, with D possibly matching TRBD1 (6 bases). Germline lookup yields CDR1 SGHVS and CDR2 FNYEAQ. The CDR3 is made up of 19 amino acids. The V end was cut by 5 bases, the J end by 1 base, with 24 bases between. The CDR3 region has the DNA TGTGCCAGCAGCCGACCTCTCGGGCAGGGGATGTACAGCAATCAGCCCCAGCATTTT. Encoded protein: CASSRPLGQGMYSNQPQHF.

V usage is TRBV19 and J usage is TRBJ2-7; D gene unclear. The ends were cut back, 9 bases at V and 6 bases at J, with 24 bases in the middle. The CDR3 runs to 15 residues. CDR1 LNHDA and CDR2 SQIVND come from the germline V gene (reference sequence). CDR3 residues: CARMEWCKPTREQYF. CDR3 in DNA: TGTGCCAGGATGGAATGGTGCAAGCCTACTCGCGAGCAGTACTTC.

The V and J genes are TRBV9 and TRBJ2-6, with 11 bases that match TRBD1. V dropped 2 bases and J dropped 1; count of bases not matched to a gene: 8. Germline V lookup: CDR1 SGDLS, CDR2 YYNGEE. This CDR3 comprises 19 residues. The CDR3 sequence is CASSVPSGTGGSGANVLTF. The DNA of the CDR3 is TGTGCCAGCAGCGTCCCGTCCGGGACAGGGGGTTCTGGGGCCAACGTCCTGACTTTC.

The rearrangement links TRBV6-5 to TRBJ2-3; D not resolved. The CDR3 runs 13 residues. CDR1 MNHEY and CDR2 SVGAGI come from the germline V gene. V dropped 6 bases and J dropped 5 bases, with 12 bases sitting between them. Here the CDR3 reads CASSYGVGDTQYF. The CDR3 DNA reads as TGTGCCAGCAGCTACGGAGTTGGAGATACGCAGTATTTT.

In its sample, this clone was seen once. Compared with germline, one end of the junction differs, possibly owing to a read error. The chain carries TRBV20-1 and TRBJ1-2, with 7 bases that match TRBD1. The CDR3 length is 11 residues. The germline CDR1 and CDR2 sequences are DFQATT and SNEGSKA (reference sequence). The CDR3 is CSAMGTAFNLF. The CDR3 DNA sequence: TGCAGTGCAATGGGGACAGCCTTTAATTTATTC.

The chain combines TRBV6-6 with TRBJ1-1; D may be TRBD1 (5 bases). Trimming cost V 1 base and J 0 bases, with 6 bases left between them. Germline CDR1 reads MNHNY; CDR2 reads SVGAGI (reference sequence). The CDR3 is made up of 14 amino acids. CDR3: CASSYWGMNTEAFF. CDR3 bases: TGTGCCAGCAGTTACTGGGGCATGAACACTGAAGCTTTCTTT.

This sequence joins TRBV11-2 and TRBJ2-5; maybe TRBD1 (5 bases). The germline gives CDR1 SGHAT, CDR2 FQNNGV. The CDR3 is 14 residues long. V lost 4 bases, J lost 7 bases, and 16 bases lay in between. CDR3 bases: TGTGCCAGCAGCTCGAGTGGGCAGGGCGGGACCCAGTACTTC. Its protein product is CASSSSGQGGTQYF.

This clone was counted only a few times. This sequence joins TRBV29-1 and TRBJ2-7; no clear D. V was trimmed by 5 bases and J by 5 bases, leaving 13 bases between them. The CDR3 has 12 residues. Germline V gene sequence: CDR1 SQVTM, CDR2 ANQGSEA. The CDR3 DNA sequence: TGCAGCGTTTTGTATAAGGGAAACGAGCAGTACTTC. Protein: CSVLYKGNEQYF.

V usage is TRBV10-3 and J usage is TRBJ2-7; TRBD1 aligns across 11 bases. Germline CDR1 reads ENHRY; CDR2 reads SYGVKD. V lost 6 bases, J lost 6 bases, and 7 bases stayed unmatched. The CDR3 contains 14 residues. CDR3 nucleotides: TGTGCCATCAGGCCGGGACAGGGGGTTTCCGAGCAGTACTTC. This encodes CAIRPGQGVSEQYF.